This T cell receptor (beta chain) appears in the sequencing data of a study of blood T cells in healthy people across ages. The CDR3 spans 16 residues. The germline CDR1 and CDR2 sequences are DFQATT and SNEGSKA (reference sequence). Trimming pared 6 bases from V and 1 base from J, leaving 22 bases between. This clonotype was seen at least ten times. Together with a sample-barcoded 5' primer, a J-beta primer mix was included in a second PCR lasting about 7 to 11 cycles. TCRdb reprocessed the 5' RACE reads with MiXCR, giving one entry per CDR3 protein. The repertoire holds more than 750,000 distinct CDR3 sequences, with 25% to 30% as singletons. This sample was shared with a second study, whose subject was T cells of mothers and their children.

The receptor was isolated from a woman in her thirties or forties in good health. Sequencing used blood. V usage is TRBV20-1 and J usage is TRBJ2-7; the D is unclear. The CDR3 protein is CSALSNRPKESYEQYF. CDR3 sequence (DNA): TGCAGTGCCTTATCGAATCGACCCAAAGAGTCCTACGAGCAGTACTTC.